A single sample is the source of the 14 T cell receptor beta chains below, sequenced in a study of cytomegalovirus exposure and HLA in healthy donors. The PCR used 60 Vbeta and 13 Jbeta primers. TCRdb's copy holds only in-frame clones and misses some; the assay was immunoSEQ multiplex PCR. The table shows about 170,000 clones, with less than 90% occurring only once. The source material was PBMCs. These receptors all come from a woman aged 50 to 60 in good health and CMV-seropositive.

The count of this clone is one. The J gene is TRBJ2-3, the V gene TRBV28, with 8 bases fitting TRBD1. V lost 6 bases to trimming and J lost 3 bases; unmatched junction nucleotides: 8. The CDR3 length is 15 residues. CDR1 and CDR2 (germline): MDHEN, SYDVKM. CDR3 amino acids: CASSAAGGGTDTQYF. As DNA, the CDR3 is TGTGCCAGCAGCGCCGCAGGGGGCGGTACAGATACGCAGTATTTT.

This clone occurred a few times. The chain recombines TRBV6-5 with TRBJ2-2; D is unclear. Germline-derived CDR1 and CDR2 are MNHEY and SVGAGI. V was clipped by 4 bases and J by 2 bases, with 8 bases between them. The CDR3 covers 14 residues. CDR3 bases: TGTGCCAGCAGTTCCTATTTCAACACCGGGGAGCTGTTTTTT. This translates into CASSSYFNTGELFF.

The J gene is TRBJ2-5, the V gene TRBV6-6; D is possibly TRBD1 (5 bases). Deletions cut 7 bases from V and 5 bases from J, with 20 bases between. Germline V lookup: CDR1 MNHNY, CDR2 SVGAGI (reference sequence). The CDR3 length is 15 residues. CDR3 nucleotide sequence: TGTGCCAGCACCTACCTAGGGGTGGAATGGGAGACCCAGTACTTC. This gives the protein CASTYLGVEWETQYF.

This clone was counted a few times. The chain uses TRBV7-2 and TRBJ1-5; TRBD1 might be the D (5 bases). Germline values: CDR1 SGHTA, CDR2 FQGNSA. The CDR3 is made up of 16 amino acids. V shed 5 bases and J shed 1 base, with 15 bases lying between them. CDR3 bases: TGTGCCAGCAGCCCTACCGGGGGGACCAGCAATCAGCCCCAGCATTTT. Its translation: CASSPTGGTSNQPQHF.

The J gene is TRBJ2-1, the V gene TRBV2, with TRBD2 identical over 7 bases. The CDR3 is made up of 12 amino acids. Unmatched junction bases numbered 6, after V lost 8 bases and J lost 8 bases. Germline-derived CDR1 and CDR2 are SNHLY and FYNNEI. In nucleotides, the CDR3 is TGTGCCAGCCTCTATGGGGGGGATGAGCAGTTCTTC. It is translated as CASLYGGDEQFF.

This clone was picked up one time. The chain has TRBV6-1 and TRBJ2-7; TRBD1 matches at 9 bases. CDR3 length equals 14 residues. V lost 6 bases to trimming and J lost 2 bases; unmatched junction nucleotides: 5. Germline V gives CDR1 MNHNS, CDR2 SASEGT. The DNA of the CDR3 is TGTGCCAGCAGACTTTGGACAGGGGCCTACGAGCAGTACTTC. Residues: CASRLWTGAYEQYF.

The chain links TRBV6-5 to TRBJ1-4; D uncertain. Germline loops: CDR1 MNHEY, CDR2 SVGAGI. The CDR3 totals 14 residues. The V and J ends lost 5 bases and 1 base respectively, with 8 bases between them. CDR3 region: CASSGAVTNEKLFF. The CDR3, as DNA: TGTGCCAGCAGTGGAGCGGTAACTAATGAAAAACTGTTTTTT.

The rearrangement joins TRBV5-1 to TRBJ2-2; D gene unclear. Trimming shortened V by 1 base and J by 0 bases, and 4 bases separated the two germline ends. The CDR3 runs 14 residues. Looked up from germline, CDR1 is SGHRS and CDR2 is YFSETQ. The DNA for the CDR3 is TGCGCCAGCAGCTTGTCCGCGAACACCGGGGAGCTGTTTTTT. Encoded protein: CASSLSANTGELFF. Using reference TRBV5-1 and TRBJ2-2 for the parts outside the CDR3, the full variable domain is KAGVTQTPRYLIKTRGQQVTLSCSPISGHRSVSWYQQTPGQGLQFLFEYFSETQRNKGNFPGRFSGRQFSNSRSEMNVSTLELGDSALYLCASSLSANTGELFFGEGSRLTVL.

The chain links TRBV7-2 to TRBJ2-1, with TRBD2 identical over 8 bases. The germline CDR1 and CDR2 sequences are SGHTA and FQGNSA. With 1 base clipped from V and 9 bases from J, the junction kept 5 bases outside the gene matches. The CDR3 sequence is 14 residues long. CDR3 nucleotide sequence: TGTGCCAGCAGCTTAGAGGGACTAGGGTTTGAGCAGTTCTTC. This gives the protein CASSLEGLGFEQFF.

This chain uses TRBV5-1 with TRBJ2-1; 7 bases line up with TRBD1. Per the germline V gene, CDR1 is SGHRS and CDR2 is YFSETQ. J gave up 1 base and V 4 bases, and 11 bases lay outside the gene matches. The CDR3 contains 17 residues. The CDR3 loop reads CASSPRQGERSYNEQFF. In DNA, the CDR3 is TGCGCCAGCAGCCCGCGACAGGGAGAGAGGTCCTACAATGAGCAGTTCTTC.

A few counts support this clone. The chain has TRBV4-2 and TRBJ2-3; D unresolved. V lost 4 bases and J 1 base, leaving 12 bases between the germline ends. CDR3 length: 15 amino acids. Germline V gene lookup returns CDR1 LGHNA and CDR2 YNFKEQ. In nucleotides, the CDR3 is TGTGCCAGCAGCCGCCGATTATCAGGCACAGATACGCAGTATTTT. Its protein is CASSRRLSGTDTQYF.

This clone has a single count. V gene TRBV4-3 combines with J gene TRBJ2-1, with D hard to call. This CDR3 has 13 residues. Germline V gene sequence: CDR1 LGHNA, CDR2 YSLEER. V was cut by 0 bases and J by 9 bases, with 9 bases left in between. The CDR3 reads CASSQDLVGEQFF. As DNA, the CDR3 is TGCGCCAGCAGCCAAGATCTAGTAGGTGAGCAGTTCTTC.

The J gene is TRBJ2-7, the V gene TRBV7-2; 8 positions match TRBD1. CDR1 SGHTA and CDR2 FQGNSA come from the germline V gene. The J segment lost 3 bases and the V segment lost 1 base, leaving 5 bases of the junction unmatched. The CDR3 covers 15 residues. DNA for the CDR3: TGTGCCAGCAGCTTAGGAGGACAGGGAATCTACGAGCAGTACTTC. It is translated as CASSLGGQGIYEQYF.

This sequence joins TRBV19 and TRBJ2-5; TRBD2 matches at 9 bases. Germline CDR1 is LNHDA and CDR2 is SQIVND (reference sequence). The CDR3 is 14 residues long. Trimming cost V 3 bases and J 4 bases; bases outside gene matches: 3. CDR3 nucleotides: TGTGCCAGTAGTATCCTAGCGGGGACAGAGACCCAGTACTTC. Translated, it gives CASSILAGTETQYF.